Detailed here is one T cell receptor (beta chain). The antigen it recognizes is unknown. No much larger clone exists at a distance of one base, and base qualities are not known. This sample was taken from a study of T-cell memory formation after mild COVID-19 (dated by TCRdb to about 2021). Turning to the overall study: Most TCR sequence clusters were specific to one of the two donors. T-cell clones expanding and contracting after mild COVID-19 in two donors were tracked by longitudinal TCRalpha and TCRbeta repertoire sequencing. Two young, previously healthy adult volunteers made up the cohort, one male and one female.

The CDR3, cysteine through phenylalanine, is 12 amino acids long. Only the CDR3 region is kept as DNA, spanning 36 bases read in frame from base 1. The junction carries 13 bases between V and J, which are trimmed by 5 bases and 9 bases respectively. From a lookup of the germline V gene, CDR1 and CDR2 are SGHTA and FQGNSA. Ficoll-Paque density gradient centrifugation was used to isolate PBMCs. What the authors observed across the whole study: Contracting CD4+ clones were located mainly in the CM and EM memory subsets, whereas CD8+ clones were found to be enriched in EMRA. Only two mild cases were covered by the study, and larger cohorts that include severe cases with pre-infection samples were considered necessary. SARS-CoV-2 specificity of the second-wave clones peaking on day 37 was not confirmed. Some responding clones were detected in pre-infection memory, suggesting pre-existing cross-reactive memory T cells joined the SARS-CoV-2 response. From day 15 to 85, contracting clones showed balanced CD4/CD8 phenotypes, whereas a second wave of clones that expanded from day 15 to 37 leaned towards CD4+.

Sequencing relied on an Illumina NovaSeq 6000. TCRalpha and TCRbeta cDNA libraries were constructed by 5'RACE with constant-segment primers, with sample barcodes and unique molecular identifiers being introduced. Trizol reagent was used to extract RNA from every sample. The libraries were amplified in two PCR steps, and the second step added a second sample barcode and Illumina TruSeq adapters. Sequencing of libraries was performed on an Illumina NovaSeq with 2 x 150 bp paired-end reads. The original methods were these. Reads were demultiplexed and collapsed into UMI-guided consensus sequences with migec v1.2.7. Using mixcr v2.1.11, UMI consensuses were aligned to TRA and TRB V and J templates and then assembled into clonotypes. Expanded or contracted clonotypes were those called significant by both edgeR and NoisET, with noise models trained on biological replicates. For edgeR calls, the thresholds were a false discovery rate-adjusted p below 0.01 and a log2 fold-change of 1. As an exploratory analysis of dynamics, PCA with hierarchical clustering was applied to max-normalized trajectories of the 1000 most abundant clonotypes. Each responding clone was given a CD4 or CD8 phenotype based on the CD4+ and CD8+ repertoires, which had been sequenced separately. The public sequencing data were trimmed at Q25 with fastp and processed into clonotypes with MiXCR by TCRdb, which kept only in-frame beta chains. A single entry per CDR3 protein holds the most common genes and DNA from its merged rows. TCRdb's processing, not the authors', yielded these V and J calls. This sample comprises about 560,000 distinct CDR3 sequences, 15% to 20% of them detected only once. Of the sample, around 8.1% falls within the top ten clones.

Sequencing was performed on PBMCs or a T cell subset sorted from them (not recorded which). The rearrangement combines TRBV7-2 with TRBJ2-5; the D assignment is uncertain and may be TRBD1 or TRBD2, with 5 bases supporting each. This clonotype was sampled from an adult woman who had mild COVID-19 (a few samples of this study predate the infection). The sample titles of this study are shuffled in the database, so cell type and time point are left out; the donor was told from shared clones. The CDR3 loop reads CASSPRDQPQYF. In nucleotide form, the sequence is TGTGCCAGCAGCCCCCGGGACCAGCCCCAGTACTTC.